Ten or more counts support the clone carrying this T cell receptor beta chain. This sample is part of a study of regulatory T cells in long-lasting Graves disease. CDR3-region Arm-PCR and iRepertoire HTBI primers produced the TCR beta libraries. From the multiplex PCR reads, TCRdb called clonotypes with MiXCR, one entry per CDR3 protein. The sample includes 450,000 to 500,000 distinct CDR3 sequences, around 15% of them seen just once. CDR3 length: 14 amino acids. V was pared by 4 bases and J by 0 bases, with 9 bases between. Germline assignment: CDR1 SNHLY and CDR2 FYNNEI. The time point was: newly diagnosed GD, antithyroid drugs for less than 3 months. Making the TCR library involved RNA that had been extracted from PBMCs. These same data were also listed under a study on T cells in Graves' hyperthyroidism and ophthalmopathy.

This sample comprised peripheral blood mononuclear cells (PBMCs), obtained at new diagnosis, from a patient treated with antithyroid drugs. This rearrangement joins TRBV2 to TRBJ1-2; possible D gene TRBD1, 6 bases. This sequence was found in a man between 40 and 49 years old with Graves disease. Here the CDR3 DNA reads TGTGCCAGCAGTGGGGGGCTAGCTAACTATGGCTACACCTTC. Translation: CASSGGLANYGYTF.